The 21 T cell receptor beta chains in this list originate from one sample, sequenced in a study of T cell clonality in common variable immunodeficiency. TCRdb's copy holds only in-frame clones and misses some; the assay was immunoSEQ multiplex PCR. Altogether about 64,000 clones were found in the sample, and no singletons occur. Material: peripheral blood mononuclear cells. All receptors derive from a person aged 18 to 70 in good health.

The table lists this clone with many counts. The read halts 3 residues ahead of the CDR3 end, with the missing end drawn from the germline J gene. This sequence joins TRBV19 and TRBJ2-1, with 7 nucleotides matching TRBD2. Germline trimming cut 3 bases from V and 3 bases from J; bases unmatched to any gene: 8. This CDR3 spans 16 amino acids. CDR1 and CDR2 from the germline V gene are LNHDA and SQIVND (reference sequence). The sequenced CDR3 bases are TGTGCCAGTAGTATTTTCGGGGGGATCGGCTACAATGAG. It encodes CASSIFGGIGYNE. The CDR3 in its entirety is CASSIFGGIGYNEQFF.

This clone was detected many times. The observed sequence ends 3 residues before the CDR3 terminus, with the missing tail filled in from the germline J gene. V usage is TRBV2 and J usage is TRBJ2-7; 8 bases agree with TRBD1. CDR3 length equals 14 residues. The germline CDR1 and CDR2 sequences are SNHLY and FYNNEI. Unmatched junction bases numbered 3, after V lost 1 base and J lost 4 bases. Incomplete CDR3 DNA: TGTGCCAGCAGTGAAGGCCAGGGGGCTTACGAG. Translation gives CASSEGQGAYE. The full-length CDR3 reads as CASSEGQGAYEQYF.

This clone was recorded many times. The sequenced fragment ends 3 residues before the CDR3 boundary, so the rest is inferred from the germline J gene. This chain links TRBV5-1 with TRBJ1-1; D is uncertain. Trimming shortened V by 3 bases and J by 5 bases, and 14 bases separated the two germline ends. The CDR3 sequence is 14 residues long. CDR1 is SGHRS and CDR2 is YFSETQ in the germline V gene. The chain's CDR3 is CASSSMRTGTEAFF. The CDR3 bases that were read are TGCGCCAGCAGCTCGATGCGGACTGGAACTGAA.

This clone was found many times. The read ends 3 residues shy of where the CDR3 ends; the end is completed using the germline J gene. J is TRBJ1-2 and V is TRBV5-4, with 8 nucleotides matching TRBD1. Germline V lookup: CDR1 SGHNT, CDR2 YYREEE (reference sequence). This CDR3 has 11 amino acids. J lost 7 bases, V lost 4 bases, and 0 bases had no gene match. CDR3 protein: CASSDRGGYTF. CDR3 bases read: TGTGCCAGCAGCGACAGGGGTGGC.

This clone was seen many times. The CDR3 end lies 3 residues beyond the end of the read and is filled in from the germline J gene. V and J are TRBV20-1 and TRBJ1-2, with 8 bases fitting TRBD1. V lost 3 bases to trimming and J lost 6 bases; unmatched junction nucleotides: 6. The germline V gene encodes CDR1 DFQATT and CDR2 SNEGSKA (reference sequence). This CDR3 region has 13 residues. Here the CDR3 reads CSASRQGLHGYTF. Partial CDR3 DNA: TGCAGTGCTAGTAGACAGGGGTTACATGGC.

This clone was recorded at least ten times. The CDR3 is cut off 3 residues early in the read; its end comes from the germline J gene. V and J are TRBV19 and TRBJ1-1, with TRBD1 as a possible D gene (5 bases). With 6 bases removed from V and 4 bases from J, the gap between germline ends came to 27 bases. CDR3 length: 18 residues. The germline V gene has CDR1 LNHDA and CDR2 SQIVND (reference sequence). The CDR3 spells CASRVLGSLWDGGTEAFF. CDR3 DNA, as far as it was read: TGTGCCAGTAGAGTTCTAGGAAGTCTTTGGGACGGGGGCACTGAA. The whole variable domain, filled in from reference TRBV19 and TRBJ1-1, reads DGGITQSPKYLFRKEGQNVTLSCEQNLNHDAMYWYRQDPGQGLRLIYYSQIVNDFQKGDIAEGYSVSREKKESFPLTVTSAQKNPTAFYLCASRVLGSLWDGGTEAFFGQGTRLTVV.

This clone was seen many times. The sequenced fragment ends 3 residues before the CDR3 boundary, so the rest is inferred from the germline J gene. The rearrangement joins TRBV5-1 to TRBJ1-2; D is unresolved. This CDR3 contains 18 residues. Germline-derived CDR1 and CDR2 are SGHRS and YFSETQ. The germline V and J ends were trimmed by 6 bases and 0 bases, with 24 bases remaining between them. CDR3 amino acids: CASTVWAAEPASNYGYTF. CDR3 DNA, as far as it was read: TGCGCCAGCACCGTTTGGGCAGCCGAGCCTGCCTCTAACTATGGC.

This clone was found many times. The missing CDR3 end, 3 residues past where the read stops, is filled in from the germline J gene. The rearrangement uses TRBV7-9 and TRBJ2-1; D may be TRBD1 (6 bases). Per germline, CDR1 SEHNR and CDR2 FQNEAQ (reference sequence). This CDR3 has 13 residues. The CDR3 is CVLPGVSYNEQFF. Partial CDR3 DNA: TGTGTCCTGCCAGGGGTCTCCTACAATGAG. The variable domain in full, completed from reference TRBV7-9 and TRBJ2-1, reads DTGVSQNPRHKITKRGQNVTFRCDPISEHNRLYWYRQTLGQGPEFLTYFQNEAQLEKSRLLSDRFSAERPKGSFSTLEIQRTEQGDSAMYLCVLPGVSYNEQFFGPGTRLTVL.

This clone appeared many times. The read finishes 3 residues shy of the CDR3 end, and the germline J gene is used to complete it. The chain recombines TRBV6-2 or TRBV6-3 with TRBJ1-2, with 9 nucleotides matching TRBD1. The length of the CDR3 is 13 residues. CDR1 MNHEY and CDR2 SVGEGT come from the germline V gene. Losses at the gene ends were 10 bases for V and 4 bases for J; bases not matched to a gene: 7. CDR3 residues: CATYRGRVYGYTF. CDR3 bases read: TGTGCCACTTACAGGGGGCGCGTCTATGGC.

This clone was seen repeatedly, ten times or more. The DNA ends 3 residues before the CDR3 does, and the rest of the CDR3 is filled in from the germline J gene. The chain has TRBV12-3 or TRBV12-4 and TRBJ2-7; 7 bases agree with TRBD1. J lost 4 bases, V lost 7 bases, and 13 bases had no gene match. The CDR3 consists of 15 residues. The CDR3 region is CASNSGGTPLYEQYF. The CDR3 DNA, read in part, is TGTGCCAGCAACTCAGGGGGTACCCCTTTATACGAG.

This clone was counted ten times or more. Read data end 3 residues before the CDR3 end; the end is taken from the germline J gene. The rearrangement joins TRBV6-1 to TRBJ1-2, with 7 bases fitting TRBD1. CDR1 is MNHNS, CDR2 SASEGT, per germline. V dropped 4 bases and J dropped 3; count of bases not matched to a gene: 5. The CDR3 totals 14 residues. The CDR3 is CASSVQGWDYGYTF. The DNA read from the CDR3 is TGTGCCAGCAGTGTACAGGGGTGGGACTATGGC.

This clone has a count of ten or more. The CDR3 region is CASSILYGAIATNEKLFF. The DNA read from the CDR3 is TGTGCCAGTAGTATTCTTTATGGGGCTATTGCAACTAATGAAAAA. The V and J genes are TRBV19 and TRBJ1-4; weak D call: TRBD1 (5 bases). The CDR3 end lies 3 residues beyond the end of the read and is filled in from the germline J gene. Trimming left V 3 bases short and J 0 bases short, with 17 bases between. The CDR3 spans 18 residues. Germline V gene data show CDR1 as LNHDA and CDR2 as SQIVND (reference sequence).

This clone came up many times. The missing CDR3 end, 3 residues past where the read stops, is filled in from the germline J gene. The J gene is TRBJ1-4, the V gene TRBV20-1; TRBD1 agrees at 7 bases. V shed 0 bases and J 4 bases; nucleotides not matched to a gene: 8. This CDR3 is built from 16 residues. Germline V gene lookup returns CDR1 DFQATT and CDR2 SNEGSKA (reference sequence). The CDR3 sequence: CSARDRVGTVNEKLFF. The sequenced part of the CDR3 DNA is TGCAGTGCTAGAGATCGCGTCGGGACAGTTAATGAAAAA.

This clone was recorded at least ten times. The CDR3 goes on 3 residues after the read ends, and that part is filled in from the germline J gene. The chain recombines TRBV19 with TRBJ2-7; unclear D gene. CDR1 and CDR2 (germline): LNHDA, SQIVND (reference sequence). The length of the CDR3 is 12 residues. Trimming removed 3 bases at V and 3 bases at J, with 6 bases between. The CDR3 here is CASSMGSYEQYF. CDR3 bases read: TGTGCCAGTAGTATGGGCAGCTACGAG.

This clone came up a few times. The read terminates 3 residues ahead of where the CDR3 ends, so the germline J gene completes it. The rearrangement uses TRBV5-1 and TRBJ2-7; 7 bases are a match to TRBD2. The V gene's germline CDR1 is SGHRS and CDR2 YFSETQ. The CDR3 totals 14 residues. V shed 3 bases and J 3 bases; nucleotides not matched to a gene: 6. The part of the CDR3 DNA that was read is TGCGCCAGCAGCTACGAAGGCGGGAGCTACGAG. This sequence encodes CASSYEGGSYE. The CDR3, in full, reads CASSYEGGSYEQYF. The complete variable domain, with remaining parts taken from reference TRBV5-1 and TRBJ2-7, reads KAGVTQTPRYLIKTRGQQVTLSCSPISGHRSVSWYQQTPGQGLQFLFEYFSETQRNKGNFPGRFSGRQFSNSRSEMNVSTLELGDSALYLCASSYEGGSYEQYFGPGTRLTVT.

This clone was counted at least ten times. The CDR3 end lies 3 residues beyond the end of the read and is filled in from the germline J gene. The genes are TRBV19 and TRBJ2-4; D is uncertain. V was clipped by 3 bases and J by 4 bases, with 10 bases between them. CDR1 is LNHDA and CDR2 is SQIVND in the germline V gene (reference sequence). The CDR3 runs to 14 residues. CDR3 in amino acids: CASSIQLSKNIQYF. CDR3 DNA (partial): TGTGCCAGTAGTATTCAGTTGAGTAAAAACATT.

The CDR3 spells CASSLAGGGNQPQHF. CDR3 DNA, as far as it was read: TGTGCCAGCAGCTTGGCCGGGGGGGGCAATCAGCCC. The chain joins TRBV5-8 to TRBJ1-5, with a weak D call TRBD1 (5 bases). Coverage ceases 3 residues before the CDR3 finishes, and the germline J gene fills in the end. This CDR3 has 15 residues. The V end was cut by 0 bases, the J end by 2 bases, with 9 bases between. From germline, CDR1 is SGHTS and CDR2 YDEGEE.

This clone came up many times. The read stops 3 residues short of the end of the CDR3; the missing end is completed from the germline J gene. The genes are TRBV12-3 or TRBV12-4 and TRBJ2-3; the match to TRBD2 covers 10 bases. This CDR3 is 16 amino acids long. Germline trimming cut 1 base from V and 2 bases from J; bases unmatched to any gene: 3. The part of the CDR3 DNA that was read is TGTGCCAGCAGTTTAGTAACTAGCGGGGTCACAGATACG. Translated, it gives CASSLVTSGVTDT. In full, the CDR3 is CASSLVTSGVTDTQYF.

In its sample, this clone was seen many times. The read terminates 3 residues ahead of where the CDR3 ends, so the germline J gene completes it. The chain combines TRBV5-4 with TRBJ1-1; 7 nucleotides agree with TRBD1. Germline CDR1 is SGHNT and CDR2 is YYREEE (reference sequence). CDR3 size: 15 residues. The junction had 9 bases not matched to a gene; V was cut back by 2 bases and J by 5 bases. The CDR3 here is CASSFNRGSGTEAFF. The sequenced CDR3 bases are TGTGCCAGCAGCTTTAACAGGGGAAGTGGTACTGAA.

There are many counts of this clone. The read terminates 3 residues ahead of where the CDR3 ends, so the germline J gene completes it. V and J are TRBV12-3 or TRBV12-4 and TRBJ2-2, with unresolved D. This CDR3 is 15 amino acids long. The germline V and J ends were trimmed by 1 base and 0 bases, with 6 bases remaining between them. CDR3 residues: CASSLEASNTGELFF. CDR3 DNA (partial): TGTGCCAGCAGTTTAGAAGCATCGAACACCGGGGAG.

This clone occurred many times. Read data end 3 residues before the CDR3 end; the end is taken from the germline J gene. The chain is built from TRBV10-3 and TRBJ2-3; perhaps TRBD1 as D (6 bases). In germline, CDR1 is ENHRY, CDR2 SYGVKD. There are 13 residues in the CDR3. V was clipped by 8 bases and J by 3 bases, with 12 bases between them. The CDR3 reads CAIGTPTTDTQYF. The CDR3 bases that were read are TGTGCCATCGGGACACCAACTACAGATACG.